The sequence of this T cell receptor beta chain was determined in a study of cytomegalovirus exposure and HLA in healthy donors. Clones were sequenced by immunoSEQ multiplex PCR, and TCRdb holds only the in-frame ones, with some missing. The sample carries fewer than 120,000 clones, approximately 89% recorded once. CDR1 is MNHNS, CDR2 SASEGT, per germline. The V gene end was trimmed by 8 bases and the J gene end by 3 bases; junction bases not matched to a gene: 6. The CDR3 has 13 amino acids. This rearrangement joins TRBV6-1 to TRBJ2-7; TRBD1 agrees at 8 bases. The sample taken for sequencing was PBMCs. The receptor was isolated from a woman aged 18 to 35 in good health and CMV-seronegative. The CDR3 loop is CASYGTGVYEQYF. The CDR3 DNA sequence: TGTGCCAGCTACGGGACAGGAGTCTACGAGCAGTACTTC.